This T cell receptor beta chain was documented in a study of blood T cells in healthy people across ages. With a J-beta primer mix and a sample-barcoded 5' primer, a second PCR ran 7 to 11 cycles. MiXCR, run by TCRdb on the 5' RACE reads, gives a single entry per CDR3 protein. Of about 1.1 million distinct CDR3 sequences listed, more than 30% were seen once; the top ten hold over 10%. The germline V gene encodes CDR1 SGHRS and CDR2 YFSETQ. The trim removed 4 bases at V and 11 bases at J, leaving 15 bases unmatched. This CDR3 is 15 amino acids long. The source of this sequence is a man between 18 and 29 years old in good health. The V and J genes are TRBV5-1 and TRBJ2-5, with TRBD2 matching 9 bases. Sample: blood. CDR3 protein: CASSGGGESYNEQYF. The CDR3 coding sequence is TGCGCCAGCAGCGGCGGGGGGGAATCCTACAATGAGCAGTACTTC.